This is a list of T cell receptor beta chains from one sample in a study of blood T cells in healthy people across ages. TCRdb analysed the 5' RACE reads with MiXCR anew, one entry per CDR3 protein. The table lists 450,000 to 650,000 distinct CDR3 sequences, about 24% of them singletons. This sample was also put to use in a study of T cells of mothers and their children.

Sequencing input: blood. Every receptor here comes from a boy aged 10-17 years in good health. The conserved cysteine and the conserved F or W are not part of the CDR3 here. The order of the fields is J gene, V gene, CDR3 protein.

J gene: .
V gene: TRBV20-1
CDR3 protein: SARAIDDYEQY

J gene: TRBJ1-2
V gene: TRBV16
CDR3 protein: AGSQGVDDGYT

J gene: TRBJ2-5
V gene: TRBV10-3
CDR3 protein: AIRPTGVETQY

J gene: TRBJ2-5
V gene: TRBV15
CDR3 protein: ATSRRQAQETQY

J gene: TRBJ1-1
V gene: TRBV20-1
CDR3 protein: SARDFGQGVTEAF

J gene: TRBJ2-3
V gene: TRBV20-1
CDR3 protein: SARGGTATHTDTQY

J gene: TRBJ2-1
V gene: TRBV12-3/TRBV12-4
CDR3 protein: ASSLGTSGFNEQF

J gene: TRBJ2-2
V gene: TRBV20-1
CDR3 protein: SATNRLPTGELF

J gene: TRBJ1-1
V gene: TRBV4-3
CDR3 protein: ASSQDSRGMETEAF

J gene: TRBJ1-2
V gene: TRBV29-1
CDR3 protein: SVEKQGGTTGYT

J gene: .
V gene: TRBV9
CDR3 protein: ASSPSWGSGGEQF

J gene: TRBJ2-7
V gene: TRBV28
CDR3 protein: ASSLSPTDVSYEQY

J gene: TRBJ2-5
V gene: TRBV6-1
CDR3 protein: ASTSGGGSVLSYPQETQY

J gene: TRBJ2-7
V gene: TRBV7-2
CDR3 protein: ASSFSSTGTVGQY

J gene: TRBJ2-7
V gene: TRBV12-3/TRBV12-4
CDR3 protein: ASTTGISYEQY

J gene: TRBJ2-5
V gene: TRBV29-1
CDR3 protein: SSGGGTQY

J gene: TRBJ2-5
V gene: TRBV2
CDR3 protein: ATYSGLAGETQY

J gene: TRBJ2-1
V gene: TRBV29-1
CDR3 protein: SVEGRGAYNEQF

J gene: TRBJ2-3
V gene: TRBV7-7
CDR3 protein: ASSRLGPTDTQY

J gene: TRBJ1-2
V gene: TRBV15
CDR3 protein: ATSRGPRQGGYGYT

J gene: TRBJ1-5
V gene: TRBV5-1
CDR3 protein: ASSFRGGNQPQH

J gene: .
V gene: TRBV5-1
CDR3 protein: ASIAGGGNEQF

J gene: TRBJ1-4
V gene: TRBV29-1
CDR3 protein: SVVFGQEKLF

J gene: TRBJ2-5
V gene: TRBV20-1
CDR3 protein: SALQGARETQY

J gene: .
V gene: TRBV7-9
CDR3 protein: ASIPPAGASSEQF

J gene: TRBJ1-2
V gene: TRBV28
CDR3 protein: ASARRYYGYT

J gene: TRBJ1-2
V gene: TRBV7-2
CDR3 protein: ASSLKSAGYYGYT

J gene: TRBJ2-5
V gene: TRBV7-9
CDR3 protein: ASSLVTGLVAKETQY

J gene: TRBJ1-5
V gene: TRBV7-9
CDR3 protein: ASSLSSGSWHPQH

J gene: TRBJ2-7
V gene: TRBV29-1
CDR3 protein: SVGGFRGGTYEQY

J gene: TRBJ1-4
V gene: TRBV7-9
CDR3 protein: ASRLGENEKLF

J gene: TRBJ1-2
V gene: TRBV7-2
CDR3 protein: ASSSVGSMPYGYT

J gene: TRBJ2-4
V gene: TRBV10-3
CDR3 protein: AIRASGSEGNIQY

J gene: .
V gene: TRBV6-5
CDR3 protein: ASSYFGKLAGGAEHYEQY

J gene: TRBJ1-4
V gene: TRBV4-2
CDR3 protein: ASSPPEDEKLF

J gene: TRBJ2-1
V gene: TRBV10-3
CDR3 protein: AISESGPGDNEQF